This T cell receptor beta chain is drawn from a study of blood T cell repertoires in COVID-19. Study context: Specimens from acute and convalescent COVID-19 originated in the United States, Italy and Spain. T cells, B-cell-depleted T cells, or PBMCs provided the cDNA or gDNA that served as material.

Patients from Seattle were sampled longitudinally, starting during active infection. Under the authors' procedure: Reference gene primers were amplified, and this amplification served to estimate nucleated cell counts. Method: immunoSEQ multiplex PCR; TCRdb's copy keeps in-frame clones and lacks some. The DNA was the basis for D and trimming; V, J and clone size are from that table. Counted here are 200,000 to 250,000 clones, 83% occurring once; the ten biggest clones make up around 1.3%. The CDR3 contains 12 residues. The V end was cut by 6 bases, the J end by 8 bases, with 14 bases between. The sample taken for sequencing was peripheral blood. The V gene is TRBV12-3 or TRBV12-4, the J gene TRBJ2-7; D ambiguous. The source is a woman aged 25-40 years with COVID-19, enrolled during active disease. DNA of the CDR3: TGTGCCAGCAGCCGCGCCCTTAACCAGCAGTACTTC. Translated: CASSRALNQQYF.